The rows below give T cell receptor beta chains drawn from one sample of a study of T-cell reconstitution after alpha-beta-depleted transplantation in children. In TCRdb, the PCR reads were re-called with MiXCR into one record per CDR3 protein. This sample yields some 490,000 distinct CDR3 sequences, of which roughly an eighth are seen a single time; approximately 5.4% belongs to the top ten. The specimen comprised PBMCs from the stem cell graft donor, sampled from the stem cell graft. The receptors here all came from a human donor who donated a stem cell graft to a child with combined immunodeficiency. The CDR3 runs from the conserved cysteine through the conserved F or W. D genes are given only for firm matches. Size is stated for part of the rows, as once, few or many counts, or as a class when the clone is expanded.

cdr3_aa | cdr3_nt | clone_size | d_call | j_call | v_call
CASSPFLGESSYEQYF | TGCGCCAGCAGCCCCTTTCTCGGGGAGAGCTCCTACGAGCAGTACTTC | few | - | TRBJ2-7 | TRBV4-1
CAISNSGGGGTDTQYF | TGTGCCATCAGCAACTCAGGGGGAGGAGGCACAGATACGCAGTATTTT | - | - | TRBJ2-3 | TRBV10-3
CASSTPGSGRADTQYF | TGTGCCAGCAGTACCCCCGGAAGCGGGAGGGCAGATACGCAGTATTTT | - | TRBD2 | TRBJ2-3 | TRBV12-3/TRBV12-4
CASSSAGLRDRQETQYF | TGTGCCAGCAGCTCCGCAGGACTAAGGGACCGCCAAGAGACCCAGTACTTC | few | - | TRBJ2-5 | TRBV7-2
CSARDVVNGGARADTQYF | TGCAGTGCTAGAGATGTCGTTAACGGGGGCGCTCGGGCAGATACGCAGTATTTT | - | - | TRBJ2-3 | TRBV20-1
CASSLVLGELFF | TGTGCCAGCAGCTTAGTTCTCGGGGAGCTGTTTTTT | few | - | TRBJ2-2 | TRBV7-9
CSVEEGQASTGELFF | TGCAGCGTTGAAGAGGGACAGGCATCCACCGGGGAGCTGTTTTTT | - | TRBD1 | TRBJ2-2 | TRBV29-1
CASSLRRREETQYF | TGTGCCAGCAGCTTAAGGCGGCGGGAAGAGACCCAGTACTTC | few | - | TRBJ2-5 | TRBV7-8
CASSKEKRNTDTQYF | TGCGCCAGCAGCAAAGAGAAGCGGAACACAGATACGCAGTATTTT | - | - | TRBJ2-3 | TRBV5-1
CASSPREGYGYTF | TGTGCCAGCAGCCCTCGGGAGGGCTATGGCTACACCTTC | few | - | TRBJ1-2 | TRBV9
CSVDTGTGAYEQYF | TGCAGCGTGGACACCGGGACAGGGGCCTACGAGCAGTACTTC | - | TRBD1 | TRBJ2-7 | TRBV29-1
CASSYLPDRATNYGYTF | TGTGCCAGCAGTTACCTTCCGGACAGAGCTACTAACTATGGCTACACCTTC | - | - | TRBJ1-2 | TRBV6-5
CASRPSPHRVKSSYNEQFF | TGTGCCAGCAGGCCTTCTCCTCACAGGGTCAAGAGCTCCTACAATGAGCAGTTCTTC | - | - | TRBJ2-1 | TRBV12-3/TRBV12-4
CASSGTGDSGNTIYF | TGTGCCAGCAGCGGTACAGGGGACTCTGGAAACACCATATATTTT | - | TRBD1 | TRBJ1-3 | TRBV7-9
CASSGLWDSNQPQHF | TGTGCCAGCAGTGGTTTGTGGGATAGCAATCAGCCCCAGCATTTT | few | - | TRBJ1-5 | TRBV6-1
CASSQTRGHNEQFF | TGTGCCAGCAGCCAAACGCGGGGCCACAATGAGCAGTTCTTC | many | - | TRBJ2-1 | TRBV3-1
CASSVAGTQDTQYF | TGTGCCAGCAGCGTAGCTGGGACCCAAGATACCCAGTACTTC | - | - | TRBJ2-5 | TRBV9
CASRILGTEAGNTIYF | TGTGCCAGCAGGATCCTCGGGACCGAAGCTGGAAACACCATATATTTT | few | - | TRBJ1-3 | TRBV12-3/TRBV12-4
CASSDGNRLSPQHF | TGTGCCAGCAGCGATGGGAACAGACTCTCGCCCCAGCATTTT | few | - | TRBJ1-5 | TRBV7-2
CSSFEPVVAEQFF | TGCAGCTCCTTCGAGCCCGTGGTTGCTGAGCAGTTCTTC | - | - | TRBJ2-1 | TRBV29-1
CASRLAGKSSGANVLTF | TGTGCCAGCAGACTAGCGGGGAAATCCTCTGGGGCCAACGTCCTGACTTTC | many | TRBD2 | TRBJ2-6 | TRBV12-3/TRBV12-4
CASQLSGNTIYF | TGTGCCAGCCAACTCTCTGGAAACACCATATATTTT | many | - | TRBJ1-3 | TRBV12-3/TRBV12-4
CASSRAGGETQYF | TGTGCCAGCTCACGGGCAGGGGGTGAGACCCAGTACTTC | - | TRBD1 | TRBJ2-5 | TRBV18
CSVEPQGLGYTF | TGCAGCGTTGAACCACAGGGGCTTGGCTACACCTTC | - | TRBD1 | TRBJ1-2 | TRBV29-1
CASSRPGRNEQFF | TGTGCCAGCAGTCGGCCGGGGCGAAATGAGCAGTTCTTC | few | - | TRBJ2-1 | TRBV7-2
CASSQGQASDTQYF | TGTGCCAGCAGCCAAGGGCAGGCGTCCGATACGCAGTATTTT | - | - | TRBJ2-3 | TRBV6-1
CASEGQADEQYF | TGTGCCAGCGAAGGACAGGCCGACGAGCAGTACTTC | - | TRBD1 | TRBJ2-7 | TRBV13
CASSLVQGASEQYF | TGTGCCAGCAGCTTAGTACAGGGGGCGTCAGAGCAGTACTTC | - | TRBD1 | TRBJ2-7 | TRBV7-9
CASSQTGYNSPLHF | TGTGCCAGCAGCCAGACAGGATATAATTCACCCCTCCACTTT | - | - | TRBJ1-6 | TRBV14
CASRMGGGVTEAFF | TGTGCCAGCAGGATGGGGGGAGGGGTCACTGAAGCTTTCTTT | - | - | TRBJ1-1 | TRBV6-1
CASSQAQGGVGYTF | TGCGCCAGCAGCCAAGCGCAGGGGGGGGTAGGCTACACCTTC | - | TRBD1 | TRBJ1-2 | TRBV4-3
CSVTTGLPNDEQFF | TGCAGCGTTACAACGGGACTACCTAATGATGAGCAGTTCTTC | few | TRBD2 | TRBJ2-1 | TRBV29-1
CSVMFHEQFF | TGCAGCGTTATGTTCCATGAGCAGTTCTTC | many | - | TRBJ2-1 | TRBV29-1
CAISDTTNPDYEQYF | TGTGCCATCAGCGACACCACCAACCCGGACTACGAGCAGTACTTC | many | - | TRBJ2-7 | TRBV10-3
CASSLGDRGTHEQYF | TGCGCCAGCAGCTTGGGGGACAGGGGTACCCACGAGCAGTACTTC | - | TRBD1 | TRBJ2-7 | TRBV5-1
CASGLSNTGELFF | TGTGCCAGCGGCCTATCGAACACCGGGGAGCTGTTTTTT | few | - | TRBJ2-2 | TRBV7-2
CASSLYRRTSGRPTDTQYF | TGTGCCAGCAGTTTATACCGTCGGACTAGCGGGAGGCCCACAGATACGCAGTATTTT | - | TRBD2 | TRBJ2-3 | TRBV28
CASSLEREGGYTQYF | TGCGCCAGCAGCTTGGAGCGGGAGGGCGGGTATACGCAGTATTTT | few | TRBD2 | TRBJ2-3 | TRBV5-1
CATSRTSGESFYNEQFF | TGTGCCACCAGCAGAACTAGCGGAGAGAGTTTCTACAATGAGCAGTTCTTC | many | TRBD2 | TRBJ2-1 | TRBV24-1
CASSSPGGGELFF | TGTGCCAGCAGTTCCCCAGGGGGCGGGGAGCTGTTTTTT | - | TRBD1 | TRBJ2-2 | TRBV12-3/TRBV12-4
CASSLAPLAGGYNEQFF | TGTGCCAGCAGCTTAGCGCCCCTAGCGGGGGGGTACAATGAGCAGTTCTTC | many | TRBD2 | TRBJ2-1 | TRBV7-2
CASSVDLGNQPQHF | TGTGCCAGCAGCGTAGACCTGGGTAATCAGCCCCAGCATTTT | few | - | TRBJ1-5 | TRBV9
CASSAPGTGGSEQYF | TGTGCCAGCAGCGCCCCCGGGACAGGGGGCTCCGAGCAGTACTTC | few | TRBD1 | TRBJ2-7 | TRBV9
CSANRDRGSKRQETQYF | TGCAGTGCTAACCGGGACAGGGGGTCTAAGCGGCAAGAGACCCAGTACTTC | few | TRBD1 | TRBJ2-5 | TRBV20-1
CASSLSPTGGGNEQFF | TGTGCCAGCAGTTTATCCCCGACAGGGGGCGGAAATGAGCAGTTCTTC | - | TRBD1 | TRBJ2-1 | TRBV27
CASSPTAGLRNEQYF | TGTGCCAGCTCACCTACGGCAGGACTTAGGAACGAGCAGTACTTC | - | - | TRBJ2-7 | TRBV18
CASSLAGQGSEGANVLTF | TGCGCCAGCAGCTTGGCCGGACAGGGATCGGAGGGGGCCAACGTCCTGACTTTC | few | TRBD1 | TRBJ2-6 | TRBV5-1
CASSFSGGLYNEQFF | TGTGCCAGCAGCTTTAGCGGGGGGCTATACAATGAGCAGTTCTTC | many | TRBD2 | TRBJ2-1 | TRBV5-4
CASSYGQVGSPLHF | TGTGCCAGCAGCTACGGACAGGTCGGTTCACCCCTCCACTTT | few | TRBD1 | TRBJ1-6 | TRBV5-6
CAISDRETQYF | TGTGCCATCAGTGACAGGGAGACCCAGTACTTC | many | - | TRBJ2-5 | TRBV10-3